The 13 T cell receptor beta chains given below trace back to one sample, sequenced in a study of T cells expressing NK-cell markers. TCRdb processed the 5' RACE reads again and assigns one entry to each CDR3 protein, with no DNA. This sample carries roughly 450,000 distinct CDR3 sequences, with around 1.4% going to the ten biggest clones. Sample: blood T cells: a sorted CD56 or NKG2C T cell subset, CD4+ or CD8+ T cells, or bulk PBMC T cells (not recorded which). The source of these receptors is a woman in her fifties or sixties in good health.

V and J are TRBV9 and TRBJ2-2. The CDR3 runs 12 residues. From germline, CDR1 is SGDLS and CDR2 YYNGEE. The CDR3 here is CASSGSTGELFF.

The chain uses TRBV29-1 and TRBJ2-3; as DNA is missing, the TRBD1 call by TCRdb cannot be tested. This CDR3 contains 15 residues. Germline V lookup: CDR1 SQVTM, CDR2 ANQGSEA. This CDR3 reads CSVRTGLMRTDTQYF.

The rearrangement links TRBV20-1 to TRBJ1-2; checking the TCRdb D call of TRBD1 is not possible without DNA. CDR1 DFQATT and CDR2 SNEGSKA come from the germline V gene (reference sequence). The CDR3 is made up of 12 amino acids. CDR3 residues: CSASPKGEGYTF.

The genes are TRBV12-3 or TRBV12-4 and TRBJ1-4. This CDR3 spans 12 amino acids. The CDR3 loop reads CASSFVSEKLFF.

This chain connects TRBV7-9 to TRBJ2-1; TCRdb selects TRBD2, and the lack of DNA leaves this call unchecked. Germline assignment: CDR1 SEHNR and CDR2 FQNEAQ (reference sequence). This CDR3 spans 16 amino acids. The CDR3 sequence is CASSLARLAGHNEQFF.

The chain has TRBV11-3 and TRBJ2-3. The CDR3 has 15 residues. Germline assignment: CDR1 SGHNT and CDR2 YENEEA. The chain's CDR3 is CASSLRSTRTDTQYF. Full variable domain (outside the CDR3, taken from reference TRBV11-3 and TRBJ2-3): EAGVVQSPRYKIIEKKQPVAFWCNPISGHNTLYWYLQNLGQGPELLIRYENEEAVDDSQLPKDRFSAERLKGVDSTLKIQPAELGDSAVYLCASSLRSTRTDTQYFGPGTRLTVL.

The chain carries TRBV7-9 and TRBJ2-1; the TCRdb D gene call, TRBD2, has no DNA to confirm it. The CDR3 extends over 17 amino acids. CDR1 is SEHNR, CDR2 FQNEAQ, per germline (reference sequence). CDR3 sequence reads: CASSSYRDSKGWNEQFF.

The V and J genes are TRBV6-6 and TRBJ2-5; the D call from TCRdb, TRBD2, cannot be confirmed without DNA. The CDR3 loop spans 19 amino acids. Germline assignment: CDR1 MNHNY and CDR2 SVGAGI (reference sequence). CDR3 in amino acids: CASSYFRLAGKGYQETQYF.

The chain links TRBV5-1 to TRBJ1-4; TCRdb selects TRBD1, and the lack of DNA leaves this call unchecked. Germline V gene lookup returns CDR1 SGHRS and CDR2 YFSETQ. There are 15 residues in the CDR3. The CDR3 here is CASSLVAGGREKLFF.

The chain is built from TRBV21-1 and TRBJ2-7. TRBV21-1 counts as a pseudogene. The CDR3 spans 15 residues. The CDR3 region is CASSKCPISRYEQYF.

This chain joins TRBV5-1 and TRBJ2-2. This CDR3 contains 13 residues. Germline CDR1 is SGHRS and CDR2 is YFSETQ. The CDR3 is CASSQGVSGELFF.

The chain is built from TRBV9 and TRBJ2-1; TCRdb's D call of TRBD2 is untestable without DNA. CDR3 length: 18 residues. The germline gives CDR1 SGDLS, CDR2 YYNGEE. The CDR3 sequence: CASSPPFGGRAGADEQFF.

The chain recombines TRBV14 with TRBJ1-4. The CDR3 spans 13 residues. Germline CDR1 reads SGHDN; CDR2 reads FVKESK. The CDR3 loop reads CASSHHASEKLFF. The entire variable domain, with the rest obtained from reference TRBV14 and TRBJ1-4, is as follows: EAGVTQFPSHSVIEKGQTVTLRCDPISGHDNLYWYRRVMGKEIKFLLHFVKESKQDESGMPNNRFLAERTGGTYSTLKVQPAELEDSGVYFCASSHHASEKLFFGSGTQLSVL.